Below, 29 T cell receptor beta chains from the same sample are listed, as sequenced in a study of persistence of HIV-infected CD4 T cells. Stimulation used approximately 10 ug/mL lysate from CMV-infected fibroblasts. Responding CD4+ T cells were sorted by upregulation of both CD40 ligand and CD69. The libraries were made with immunoSEQ version 4 in survey mode. Here immunoSEQ multiplex PCR was the method, and the copy in TCRdb shows in-frame clones only, minus some. The repertoire holds 15,000 to 25,000 clones, with about 80% as singletons. Their antigens are not known. The sequences come from CD4+ T cells sorted from PBMCs after roughly 20-hour stimulation, collected from a patient who received antiretroviral therapy. Receptor source: an adult man with HIV who was CMV-seropositive.

The chain couples TRBV27 to TRBJ2-2; D is perhaps TRBD1 (5 bases). V dropped 0 bases and J dropped 0 bases, with 8 bases sitting between them. Germline CDR1 and CDR2: MNHEY and SMNVEV (reference sequence). The CDR3 is 16 residues long. The CDR3 nucleotides read TGTGCCAGCAGTTTATCAGGGGTGGCGAACACCGGGGAGCTGTTTTTT. It codes for CASSLSGVANTGELFF.

This chain connects TRBV18 to TRBJ2-3; D is undetermined. V was clipped by 4 bases and J by 4 bases, with 9 bases between them. This CDR3 contains 13 residues. Germline CDR1 KGHSH, CDR2 LQKENI. The CDR3 DNA sequence: TGTGCCAGCTCACAGATAACCGCAGATACGCAGTATTTT. Translation gives CASSQITADTQYF.

The gene calls are TRBV6-6 and TRBJ1-2; 7 nucleotides agree with TRBD1. Germline trimming cut 1 base from V and 4 bases from J; bases unmatched to any gene: 3. Germline CDR1 and CDR2: MNHNY and SVGAGI (reference sequence). The CDR3 totals 14 residues. CDR3: CASSYLGQPYGYTF. In nucleotides, the CDR3 is TGTGCCAGCAGTTACTTGGGACAGCCCTATGGCTACACCTTC.

V gene TRBV7-9 combines with J gene TRBJ2-1; tentatively, D is TRBD1 (5 bases). The CDR3 length is 15 residues. Trimming pared 2 bases from V and 4 bases from J, leaving 12 bases between. Germline values: CDR1 SEHNR, CDR2 FQNEAQ (reference sequence). The CDR3 sequence: CASSLIREQYNEQFF. As DNA, the CDR3 is TGTGCCAGCAGCTTAATCAGGGAACAGTACAATGAGCAGTTCTTC.

This clone was found once. V gene TRBV6-5 combines with J gene TRBJ1-4; possibly TRBD1 for D (6 bases). Between the trimmed V and J ends, which lost 7 bases and 8 bases, there was a span of 17 bases. This CDR3 has 14 residues. CDR1 and CDR2 from the germline V gene are MNHEY and SVGAGI. The CDR3 coding sequence is TGTGCCAGCAAACCGGGACAATCTTGGGAAAAACTGTTTTTT. Residues: CASKPGQSWEKLFF.

This clone was seen a few times. J is TRBJ2-3 and V is TRBV7-3; TRBD1 matches 9 bases. Germline V gene sequence: CDR1 SGHTA, CDR2 FQGTGA. V trimming: 0 bases; J trimming: 2 bases; junction bases outside the gene matches: 9. The CDR3 is 18 amino acids. CDR3 amino acids: CASSLTSSGTGTTDTQYF. The CDR3 nucleotides are TGTGCCAGCAGCTTAACATCGTCGGGGACAGGGACCACAGATACGCAGTATTTT.

By sample fraction, this clone is medium-sized. V usage is TRBV5-1 and J usage is TRBJ1-1; no firm D call. Trimming took off 0 bases at V and 4 bases at J, with 7 bases between the two ends. Germline CDR1 reads SGHRS; CDR2 reads YFSETQ. The CDR3 extends over 13 amino acids. The CDR3 DNA reads TGCGCCAGCAGCTTGGTGGTTGGCACTGAAGCTTTCTTT. This codes for CASSLVVGTEAFF. The full variable domain, with the rest looked up from reference TRBV5-1 and TRBJ1-1, is KAGVTQTPRYLIKTRGQQVTLSCSPISGHRSVSWYQQTPGQGLQFLFEYFSETQRNKGNFPGRFSGRQFSNSRSEMNVSTLELGDSALYLCASSLVVGTEAFFGQGTRLTVV.

This clone was seen only a few times. This rearrangement joins TRBV4-1 to TRBJ1-2; TRBD1 might be the D (5 bases). Trimming shortened V by 0 bases and J by 1 base, and 6 bases separated the two germline ends. This CDR3 region has 14 residues. From germline, CDR1 is MGHRA and CDR2 YSYEKL. This CDR3 is CASSQDQGNYGYTF. The CDR3 DNA reads TGCGCCAGCAGCCAAGATCAGGGTAACTATGGCTACACCTTC.

The rearrangement joins TRBV28 to TRBJ1-5; a weak D match, TRBD1 (5 bases). The germline gives CDR1 MDHEN, CDR2 SYDVKM. The V and J ends lost 8 bases and 3 bases respectively, with 20 bases between them. The CDR3 contains 16 residues. CDR3 DNA: TGTGCCAGCGGGCAGGGCTCTTTGAGGGACAATCAGCCCCAGCATTTT. As protein: CASGQGSLRDNQPQHF. The whole variable domain, filled in from reference TRBV28 and TRBJ1-5, reads DVKVTQSSRYLVKRTGEKVFLECVQDMDHENMFWYRQDPGLGLRLIYFSYDVKMKEKGDIPEGYSVSREKKERFSLILESASTNQTSMYLCASGQGSLRDNQPQHFGDGTRLSIL.

The chain is built from TRBV5-1 and TRBJ2-1; 7 bases line up with TRBD2. Trimming removed 0 bases from V and 3 bases from J; junction bases left unmatched: 6. The CDR3 is 16 residues long. Germline values: CDR1 SGHRS, CDR2 YFSETQ. CDR3: CASSLAAGLGYNEQFF. For the CDR3, the DNA is TGCGCCAGCAGCTTGGCAGCGGGGCTCGGCTACAATGAGCAGTTCTTC.

The rearrangement uses TRBV9 and TRBJ1-2; TRBD1 agrees at 7 bases. Germline CDR1 SGDLS, CDR2 YYNGEE. This CDR3 contains 14 residues. V shed 3 bases and J 2 bases; nucleotides not matched to a gene: 4. CDR3 bases: TGTGCCAGCAGCGCAGGGGACAGAAACTATGGCTACACCTTC. Translating it yields CASSAGDRNYGYTF.

This chain uses TRBV20-1 with TRBJ2-7; D is uncertain. Looked up from germline, CDR1 is DFQATT and CDR2 is SNEGSKA (reference sequence). The CDR3 sequence is 11 residues long. The ends were cut back, 0 bases at V and 7 bases at J, with 7 bases in the middle. CDR3 DNA sequence: TGCAGTGCTAGAGACCCGGCGGAGCAGTACTTC. It yields the protein CSARDPAEQYF.

This clone was detected only a few times. This sample includes further DNA sequences coding for the same CDR3. The V gene is TRBV27, the J gene TRBJ1-1, with D possibly being TRBD1 (5 bases). V lost 3 bases and J lost 4, with 12 bases in between. CDR3 length: 14 amino acids. Germline V gene lookup returns CDR1 MNHEY and CDR2 SMNVEV (reference sequence). In DNA, the CDR3 is TGTGCCAGCAGTTTCAATCCCGGGGGCACTGAAGCTTTCTTT. Its translation is CASSFNPGGTEAFF.

The genes are TRBV19 and TRBJ2-1; D is perhaps TRBD1 (6 bases). Germline CDR1 is LNHDA and CDR2 is SQIVND (reference sequence). This CDR3 has 14 amino acids. The germline V and J ends were trimmed by 6 bases and 4 bases, with 13 bases remaining between them. The CDR3 sequence is CASSRRTEYNEQFF. The CDR3 region has the DNA TGTGCCAGTAGCCGGAGGACAGAATACAATGAGCAGTTCTTC.

By share, this clone ranks as medium-sized. This chain joins TRBV2 and TRBJ1-5; D is undetermined. Germline loops: CDR1 SNHLY, CDR2 FYNNEI. V was clipped by 1 base and J by 4 bases, with 8 bases between them. This CDR3 spans 14 amino acids. The CDR3 region is CASSEGRKNQPQHF. The CDR3 DNA reads TGTGCCAGCAGTGAAGGTCGGAAGAATCAGCCCCAGCATTTT.

This chain joins TRBV28 and TRBJ1-4; TRBD1 might be the D (5 bases). Germline CDR1 and CDR2: MDHEN and SYDVKM. V lost 3 bases to trimming and J lost 1 base, with 9 bases between them. The CDR3 covers 15 residues. The CDR3 region is CASSFRGGTNEKLFF. CDR3 sequence (DNA): TGTGCCAGCAGTTTTCGGGGGGGAACTAATGAAAAACTGTTTTTT.

The V call is TRBV30, the J call TRBJ2-4; D is uncertain. The CDR3 loop spans 13 amino acids. V gave up 7 bases and J gave up 10 bases, with 20 bases separating them. CDR1 GTSNPN and CDR2 SVGIG come from the germline V gene (reference sequence). The DNA of the CDR3 is TGTGCCTTTCTGGGTCCCGGAGAGAGGATTCAGTACTTC. Protein product: CAFLGPGERIQYF.

V is TRBV30 and J is TRBJ1-5; TRBD1 might be the D (6 bases). V was trimmed by 3 bases and J by 3 bases, leaving 12 bases between them. The CDR3 length is 14 residues. The germline V gene encodes CDR1 GTSNPN and CDR2 SVGIG (reference sequence). DNA of the CDR3: TGTGCCTGGAGCCTCGGACAGAACAATCAGCCCCAGCATTTT. It codes for CAWSLGQNNQPQHF.

This clone turned up a few times. This sequence joins TRBV5-5 and TRBJ2-1; 11 bases agree with TRBD2. Germline V gene data show CDR1 as SGHKS and CDR2 as YYEKEE (reference sequence). The V segment lost 4 bases and the J segment 8 bases; nucleotides outside the gene matches: 11. This CDR3 has 16 residues. Here the CDR3 reads CASSLPLAGGRDEQFF. In DNA form, the CDR3 reads TGTGCCAGCAGCCTCCCGCTAGCGGGGGGCCGTGATGAGCAGTTCTTC. Supplemented by reference TRBV5-5 and TRBJ2-1, the full variable domain reads DAGVTQSPTHLIKTRGQQVTLRCSPISGHKSVSWYQQVLGQGPQFIFQYYEKEERGRGNFPDRFSARQFPNYSSELNVNALLLGDSALYLCASSLPLAGGRDEQFFGPGTRLTVL.

The chain is built from TRBV2 and TRBJ2-4; D is unclear. Trimming took off 5 bases at V and 6 bases at J, with 14 bases between the two ends. In germline, CDR1 is SNHLY, CDR2 FYNNEI. The CDR3 sequence is 14 residues long. In nucleotides, the CDR3 is TGTGCCAGCAGTACCTACGGTCAAGGAAACATTCAGTACTTC. Translating it yields CASSTYGQGNIQYF.

The V gene is TRBV6-5, the J gene TRBJ1-1; the D is unclear. This CDR3 spans 12 amino acids. Germline CDR1 MNHEY, CDR2 SVGAGI. The V end was cut by 7 bases, the J end by 2 bases, with 8 bases between. DNA of the CDR3: TGTGCCAGCACAGGATTCAACACTGAAGCTTTCTTT. Amino acid sequence: CASTGFNTEAFF.

This clone has a single count. The rearrangement uses TRBV9 and TRBJ2-3, with a possible D match to TRBD1 (5 bases). The CDR3 covers 15 residues. V dropped 0 bases and J dropped 2 bases, with 10 bases sitting between them. The germline CDR1 and CDR2 sequences are SGDLS and YYNGEE. CDR3 DNA: TGTGCCAGCAGCGTAGGAGCAGGGCTCACAGATACGCAGTATTTT. It translates to CASSVGAGLTDTQYF.

The V and J genes are TRBV6-2 or TRBV6-3 and TRBJ2-7; unclear D gene. Germline assignment: CDR1 MNHEY and CDR2 SVGEGT. Trimming took off 4 bases at V and 3 bases at J, with 10 bases between the two ends. The CDR3 consists of 13 residues. DNA for the CDR3: TGTGCCAGCAGTTTTACCCAAAACTACGAGCAGTACTTC. It yields the protein CASSFTQNYEQYF.

The V call is TRBV5-1, the J call TRBJ2-6; D may be TRBD1 or TRBD2 (5 bases each). Trimming took 4 bases from V and 1 from J, leaving 12 bases between them. CDR3 length: 16 residues. Germline assignment: CDR1 SGHRS and CDR2 YFSETQ. This CDR3 reads CASSRGGVSGANVLTF. The CDR3 DNA is TGCGCCAGCAGCCGGGGCGGAGTTTCTGGGGCCAACGTCCTGACTTTC. The whole variable domain, remainder taken from reference TRBV5-1 and TRBJ2-6, is KAGVTQTPRYLIKTRGQQVTLSCSPISGHRSVSWYQQTPGQGLQFLFEYFSETQRNKGNFPGRFSGRQFSNSRSEMNVSTLELGDSALYLCASSRGGVSGANVLTFGAGSRLTVL.

This clone appeared a few times. CDR3 residues: CASLLGSSNTEAFF. In DNA, the CDR3 is TGTGCCAGCCTTCTAGGGTCCTCGAACACTGAAGCTTTCTTT. The chain has TRBV5-5 and TRBJ1-1, with D hard to call. The V end was cut by 7 bases, the J end by 1 base, with 14 bases between. The germline V gene has CDR1 SGHKS and CDR2 YYEKEE (reference sequence). This CDR3 has 14 amino acids.

This chain joins TRBV19 and TRBJ1-4; 7 bases match TRBD1. The CDR3 covers 14 residues. CDR1 is LNHDA and CDR2 is SQIVND in the germline V gene (reference sequence). J lost 5 bases, V lost 6 bases, and 6 bases had no gene match. The CDR3 region is CASSPTGSNEKLFF. The CDR3 coding sequence is TGTGCCAGTAGCCCGACAGGGTCGAATGAAAAACTGTTTTTT.

The chain joins TRBV15 to TRBJ2-1, with 8 bases that match TRBD1. The V gene end was trimmed by 0 bases and the J gene end by 6 bases; junction bases not matched to a gene: 4. Germline V gene sequence: CDR1 LNHNV, CDR2 YYDKDF (reference sequence). This CDR3 comprises 15 residues. CDR3 bases: TGTGCCACCAGCAGAGAGGGGGGACAGGTCAATGAGCAGTTCTTC. Amino acids: CATSREGGQVNEQFF. The full variable domain, rest sourced from reference TRBV15 and TRBJ2-1, is DAMVIQNPRYQVTQFGKPVTLSCSQTLNHNVMYWYQQKSSQAPKLLFHYYDKDFNNEADTPDNFQSRRPNTSFCFLDIRSPGLGDTAMYLCATSREGGQVNEQFFGPGTRLTVL.

This chain joins TRBV29-1 and TRBJ1-1, with TRBD1 matching over 7 bases. The CDR3 contains 13 residues. Germline loops: CDR1 SQVTM, CDR2 ANQGSEA. V lost 3 bases and J lost 5; bases outside the gene matches: 6. CDR3 in DNA: TGCAGCGTTGACAGGACAGGATTGACTGAAGCTTTCTTT. It yields the protein CSVDRTGLTEAFF.

The chain has TRBV19 and TRBJ1-5; D unclear. The V end lost 6 bases, the J end lost 1 base, and 13 bases lay between the germline ends. Germline loops: CDR1 LNHDA, CDR2 SQIVND (reference sequence). CDR3 length: 15 residues. Written as DNA, the CDR3 is TGTGCCAGTAGAACCGCCATGGTGAGCAATCAGCCCCAGCATTTT. This translates into CASRTAMVSNQPQHF.